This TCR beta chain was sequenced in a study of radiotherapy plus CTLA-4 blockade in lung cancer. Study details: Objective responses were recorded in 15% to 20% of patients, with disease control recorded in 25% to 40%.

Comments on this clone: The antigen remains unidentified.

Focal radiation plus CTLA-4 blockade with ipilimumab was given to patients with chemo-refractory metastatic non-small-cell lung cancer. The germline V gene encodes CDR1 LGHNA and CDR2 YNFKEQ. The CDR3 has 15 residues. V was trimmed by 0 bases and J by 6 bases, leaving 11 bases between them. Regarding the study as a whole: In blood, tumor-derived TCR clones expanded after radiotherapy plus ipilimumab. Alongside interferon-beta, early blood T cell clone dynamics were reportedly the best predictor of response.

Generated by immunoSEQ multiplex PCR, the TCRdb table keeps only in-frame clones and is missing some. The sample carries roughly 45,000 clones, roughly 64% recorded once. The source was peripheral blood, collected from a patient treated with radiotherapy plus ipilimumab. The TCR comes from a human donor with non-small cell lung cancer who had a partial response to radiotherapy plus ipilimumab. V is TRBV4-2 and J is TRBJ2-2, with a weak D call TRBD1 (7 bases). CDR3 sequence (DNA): TGTGCCAGCAGCCAAGATGGAGGGGGCGCCGGGGAGCTGTTTTTT. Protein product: CASSQDGGGAGELFF.